The 9 T cell receptor beta chains below were found in one sample sequenced in a study of vaccination and CD4 T cells after COVID-19. Treatment in this sample: roughly ten-day PBMC culture with coronavirus spike peptide pools or control peptides (ViraFEST assay). These receptors' antigens are unknown. An Oncomine TCR Beta short-read assay was used to sequence the DNA from cultured CD4+ T cells. TCRdb independently ran MiXCR on the PCR reads; one entry per CDR3 protein. Of roughly 10,000 distinct CDR3 sequences in the sample, just over 60% are singletons; the top ten hold under 20%. The sequencing input was CD4+ T cells from blood, cultured in vitro. The receptors originated from a human donor who had recovered from COVID-19.

This CDR3 is CASTLHRPGTRQETQYF. The CDR3 nucleotides read TGTGCCAGCACCCTTCACCGCCCCGGGACAAGGCAAGAGACCCAGTACTTC. The chain employs TRBV6-2 or TRBV6-3 and TRBJ2-5, with D tentatively TRBD1 (6 bases). CDR3 length equals 17 residues. Trimming took 7 bases from V and 2 from J, leaving 23 bases between them. From germline, CDR1 is MNHEY and CDR2 SVGEGT.

This clonotype was observed a handful of times. Written as DNA, the CDR3 is TGTGCCAGCAGTTATGCGGTGGCAGAGAGATCCCTTACCTTC. Amino acids: CASSYAVAERSLTF. V usage is TRBV6-5 and J usage is TRBJ1-2; D not certain. V shed 3 bases and J shed 14 bases, with 22 bases lying between them. Germline CDR1 is MNHEY and CDR2 is SVGAGI. The CDR3 sequence is 14 residues long.

This chain joins TRBV19 and TRBJ2-1; D is unresolved. The CDR3 totals 14 residues. Germline V gene data show CDR1 as LNHDA and CDR2 as SQIVND (reference sequence). V lost 0 bases and J 3 bases, leaving 6 bases between the germline ends. The CDR3 DNA reads as TGTGCCAGTAGTATAGATAAGGGCTACAATGAGCAGTTCTTC. Translated, it gives CASSIDKGYNEQFF.

This clonotype qualifies as large (0.1 to 1%). V is TRBV6-1 and J is TRBJ1-2, with D maybe TRBD1 (6 bases). Looked up from germline, CDR1 is MNHNS and CDR2 is SASEGT. V shed 8 bases and J shed 4 bases, with 17 bases lying between them. The CDR3 loop spans 14 amino acids. CDR3 sequence (DNA): TGTGCCAGCGCTTTGGACAGAACCCCCTATGGCTACACCTTC. It encodes CASALDRTPYGYTF.

This clonotype was counted a few times. This sequence joins TRBV7-9 and TRBJ1-5; unclear D gene. V was cut by 1 base and J by 6 bases, with 4 bases left in between. Germline loops: CDR1 SEHNR, CDR2 FQNEAQ (reference sequence). The CDR3 consists of 12 residues. CDR3: CASSLGGQPQHF. For the CDR3, the DNA is TGTGCCAGCAGCTTAGGAGGTCAGCCCCAGCATTTT.

V and J are TRBV19 and TRBJ2-7; D is perhaps TRBD1 (5 bases). Germline V lookup: CDR1 LNHDA, CDR2 SQIVND (reference sequence). V shed 5 bases and J shed 2 bases, with 16 bases lying between them. The CDR3 sequence is 15 residues long. The CDR3: CASSPLGQGAYEQYF. Here the CDR3 DNA reads TGTGCCAGTAGTCCCCTCGGTCAAGGGGCCTACGAGCAGTACTTC.

CDR3 DNA sequence: TGTGCCAGCAGCCAAGGACAGGGGAGATGGTCCCTCCACTTT. This gives the protein CASSQGQGRWSLHF. This chain uses TRBV11-3 with TRBJ1-6, with 9 positions matching TRBD1. Germline V gene data show CDR1 as SGHNT and CDR2 as YENEEA. V gave up 5 bases and J gave up 14 bases; unmatched junction bases: 10. CDR3 length: 14 amino acids. Variable domain in full (rest from reference TRBV11-3 and TRBJ1-6): EAGVVQSPRYKIIEKKQPVAFWCNPISGHNTLYWYLQNLGQGPELLIRYENEEAVDDSQLPKDRFSAERLKGVDSTLKIQPAELGDSAVYLCASSQGQGRWSLHFGNGTRLTVT.

The chain joins TRBV20-1 to TRBJ2-7, with 9 bases identical to TRBD2. The V gene's germline CDR1 is DFQATT and CDR2 SNEGSKA (reference sequence). After removal of 3 bases from V and 5 bases from J, the junction contained 11 bases not matched to a gene. The CDR3 extends over 15 amino acids. The CDR3 sequence: CSASPLAGSFHEQYF. The DNA of the CDR3 is TGCAGTGCTAGCCCACTAGCGGGCTCGTTCCACGAGCAGTACTTC.

This clonotype was observed a few times. The chain combines TRBV24-1 with TRBJ1-5, with D perhaps matching TRBD1 (5 bases). Trimming removed 2 bases at V and 6 bases at J, with 10 bases between. CDR1 KGHDR and CDR2 SFDVKD come from the germline V gene. CDR3 size: 14 residues. The CDR3 nucleotides are TGTGCCACCAGTGATTCAGGGAAAGGTCAGCCCCAGCATTTT. Protein product: CATSDSGKGQPQHF.